The present entry profiles one T cell receptor beta chain with its context. This record belongs to a study of blood T cell repertoires in COVID-19. The V gene's germline CDR1 is MNHEY and CDR2 SVGAGI. V shed 6 bases and J 10 bases; nucleotides not matched to a gene: 11. There are 15 residues in the CDR3. Sequencing was performed with immunoSEQ multiplex PCR; in TCRdb, only in-frame clones are kept and a portion is missing. The repertoire includes more than 200,000 clones, over 75% of them detected once, and around 1.7% sits in the top ten. This sequence was found in a man aged 40-49 years who had recovered from COVID-19. Sequenced: PBMCs or T cells enriched from blood (not recorded which). The V gene is TRBV6-5, the J gene TRBJ1-6, with 8 bases aligning to TRBD1. The CDR3 spells CASRSPGQAESPLHF. The CDR3 DNA sequence: TGTGCCAGCAGATCGCCGGGACAGGCCGAATCACCCCTCCACTTT.